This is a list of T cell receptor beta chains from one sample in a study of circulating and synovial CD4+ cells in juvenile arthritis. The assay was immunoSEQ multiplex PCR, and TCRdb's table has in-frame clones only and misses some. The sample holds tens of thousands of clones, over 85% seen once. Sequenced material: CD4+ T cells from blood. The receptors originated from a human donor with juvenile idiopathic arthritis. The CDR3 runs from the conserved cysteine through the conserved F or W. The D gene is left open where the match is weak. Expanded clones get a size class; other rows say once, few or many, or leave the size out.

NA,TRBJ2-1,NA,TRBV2,TGTGCCAGCAGTGAATTAGGGGCAGGTTGGGGCAATGAGCAGTTCTTC,CASSELGAGWGNEQFF
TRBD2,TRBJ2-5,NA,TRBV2,TGTGCCAGCACTCAAGGCGGGGGGTGGGAGACCCAGTACTTC,CASTQGGGWETQYF
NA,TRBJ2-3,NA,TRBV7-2,TGTGCCAGCAGTGAATCCACGCGGGCTACGCAGTATTTT,CASSESTRATQYF
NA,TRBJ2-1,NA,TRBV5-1,TGCGCCAGCTTCCTCTCTCGGAGGGAGGAACAGTTCTTC,CASFLSRREEQFF
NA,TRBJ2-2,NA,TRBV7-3,TGTGCCAGCAGTCCGGGGAACACCGGGGAGCTGTTTTTT,CASSPGNTGELFF
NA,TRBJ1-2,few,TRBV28,TGTGCCAGCAGTTTATCCCAGGGGCGCGATGGCTACACCTTC,CASSLSQGRDGYTF
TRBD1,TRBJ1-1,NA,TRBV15,TGTGCCACCAGCAGGCCGGACAGGGCGAACACTGAAGCTTTCTTT,CATSRPDRANTEAFF
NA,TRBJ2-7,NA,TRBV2,TGTGCCAGCAGTGAAGGGCTCCAGGGTCCCTACGAGCAGTACTTC,CASSEGLQGPYEQYF
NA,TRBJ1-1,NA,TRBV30,TGTGCCTGGAGTGTATTAGGGGGGGATACTGAAGCTTTCTTT,CAWSVLGGDTEAFF
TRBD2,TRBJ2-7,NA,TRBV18,TGTGCCAGCTCACCTAGGACTAGCGGGAGCCCTTCCTACGAGCAGTACTTC,CASSPRTSGSPSYEQYF
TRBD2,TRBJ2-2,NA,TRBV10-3,TGTGCCATCAGACCCGCTCAAGGAACGGGACTAGCCATCGGGGTGAACACCGGGGAGCTGTTTTTT,CAIRPAQGTGLAIGVNTGELFF
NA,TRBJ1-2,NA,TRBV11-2,TGTGCCAGCAGCCCCGACAGGAGCTATGGCTACACCTTC,CASSPDRSYGYTF
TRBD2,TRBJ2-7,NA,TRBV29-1,TGCAGCGTTTTGAAACGGGAGCGGGGGTACTACGAGCAGTACTTC,CSVLKRERGYYEQYF
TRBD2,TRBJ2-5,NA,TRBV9,TGTGCCAGCAGCGTTCTGGGGAGGGTCCTTGGGGAGACCCAGTACTTC,CASSVLGRVLGETQYF
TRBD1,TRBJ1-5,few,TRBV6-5,TGTGCCAGCAGTCCCGGGACAGGCAATCAGCCCCAGCATTTT,CASSPGTGNQPQHF
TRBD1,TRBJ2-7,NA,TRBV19,TGTGCCAGTAGACCCGGGACAGGGGTTACCTACGAGCAGTACTTC,CASRPGTGVTYEQYF
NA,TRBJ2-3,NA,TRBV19,TGTGCCAGTAGTTTCACCCTGGGGGGAGGCACAGATACGCAGTATTTT,CASSFTLGGGTDTQYF
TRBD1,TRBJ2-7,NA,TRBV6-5,TGTGCCAGCAGCCTGAGGGACAGGATTCACTACGAGCAGTACTTC,CASSLRDRIHYEQYF
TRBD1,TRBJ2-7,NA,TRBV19,TGTGCCAGTAGTATTGTTGGACAGGGGGCTAGCGAGCAGTACTTC,CASSIVGQGASEQYF
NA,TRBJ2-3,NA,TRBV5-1,TGCGCCAGCAGCTTGGAGGGAATAGGGGCAGATACGCAGTATTTT,CASSLEGIGADTQYF
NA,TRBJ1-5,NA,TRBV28,TGTGCCAGCAGTCGGCCGAGGGCCCGGGGGAGCAATCAGCCCCAGCATTTT,CASSRPRARGSNQPQHF
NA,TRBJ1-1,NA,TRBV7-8,TGTGCCAGCAGCTTAACAGGGTTGAACACTGAAGCTTTCTTT,CASSLTGLNTEAFF
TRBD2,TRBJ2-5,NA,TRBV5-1,TGCGCCAGCAGCTTGGGGGCTAGCGGGAGTGAGACCCAGTACTTC,CASSLGASGSETQYF
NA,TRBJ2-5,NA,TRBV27,TGTGCCAGCAGTTTGATAAGGGGAGAGACCCAGTACTTC,CASSLIRGETQYF